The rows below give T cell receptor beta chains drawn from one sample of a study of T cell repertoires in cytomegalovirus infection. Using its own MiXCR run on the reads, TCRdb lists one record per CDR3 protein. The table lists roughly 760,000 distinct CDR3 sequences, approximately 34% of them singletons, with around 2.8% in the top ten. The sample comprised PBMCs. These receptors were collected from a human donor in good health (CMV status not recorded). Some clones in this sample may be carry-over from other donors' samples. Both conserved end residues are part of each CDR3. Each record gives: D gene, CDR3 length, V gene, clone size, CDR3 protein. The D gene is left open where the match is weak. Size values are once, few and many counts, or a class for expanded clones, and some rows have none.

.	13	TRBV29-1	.	CSVAGPGQETQYF
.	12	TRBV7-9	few	CASGTTADTQYF
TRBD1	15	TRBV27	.	CASSLAPQGVYEQYF
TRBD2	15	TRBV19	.	CASSPPTSGSNEQFF
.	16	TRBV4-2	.	CASSQEPYSTNEKLFF
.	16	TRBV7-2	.	CASSFSHGNSNQPQHF
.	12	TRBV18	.	CASSANFQPQHF
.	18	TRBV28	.	CASSSSLGRVALNSPLHF
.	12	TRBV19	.	CASTRDHNEQFF
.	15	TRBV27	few	CASSLFSQVNTEAFF
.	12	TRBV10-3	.	CAIAGYNSPLHF
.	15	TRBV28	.	CASSLGYRRSTEAFF
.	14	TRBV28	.	CARSRLGTYNEQFF
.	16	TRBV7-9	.	CASSLERDRGFTEAFF
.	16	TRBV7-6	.	CASSLVPARANGELFF
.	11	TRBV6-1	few	CASSQGSKQFF
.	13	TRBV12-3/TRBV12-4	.	CASSFGVAYEQYF
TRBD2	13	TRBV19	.	CAGGAGGGDEHFF
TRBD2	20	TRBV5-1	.	CASSLDWTVIAGRETDTQYF
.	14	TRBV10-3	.	CAIWSALRYNEQFF
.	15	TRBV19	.	CASFSEGSGANVLTF
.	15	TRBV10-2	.	CASREQQGQKNSQYF
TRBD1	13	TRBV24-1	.	CATSAQGAQPQHF
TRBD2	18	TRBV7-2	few	CASSLSASGRANTGELFF
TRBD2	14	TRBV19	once	CASTPAGAYNEQFF
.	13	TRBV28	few	CASGFGGLVGYTF